This section outlines one TCR beta chain sequence together with its context. Profiled with immunoSEQ multiplex PCR; TCRdb holds only in-frame clones, not every one. The table includes approximately 70,000 clones, approximately 87% detected once. This sample is part of a study of T cells in localized non-small cell lung cancer. CDR1 is MNHNY and CDR2 is SVGAGI in the germline V gene (reference sequence). V lost 6 bases, J lost 0 bases, and 14 bases lay in between. The CDR3 has 15 amino acids. This clonotype was obtained from a male donor at least 60 years old with stage III squamous cell lung carcinoma. The chain combines TRBV6-6 with TRBJ1-1; D not certain. The specimen comprised peripheral blood, sampled before any cancer treatment. Written as DNA, the CDR3 is TGTGCCAGCAGATCTCATGGGTCTTTGAACACTGAAGCTTTCTTT. It translates to CASRSHGSLNTEAFF.